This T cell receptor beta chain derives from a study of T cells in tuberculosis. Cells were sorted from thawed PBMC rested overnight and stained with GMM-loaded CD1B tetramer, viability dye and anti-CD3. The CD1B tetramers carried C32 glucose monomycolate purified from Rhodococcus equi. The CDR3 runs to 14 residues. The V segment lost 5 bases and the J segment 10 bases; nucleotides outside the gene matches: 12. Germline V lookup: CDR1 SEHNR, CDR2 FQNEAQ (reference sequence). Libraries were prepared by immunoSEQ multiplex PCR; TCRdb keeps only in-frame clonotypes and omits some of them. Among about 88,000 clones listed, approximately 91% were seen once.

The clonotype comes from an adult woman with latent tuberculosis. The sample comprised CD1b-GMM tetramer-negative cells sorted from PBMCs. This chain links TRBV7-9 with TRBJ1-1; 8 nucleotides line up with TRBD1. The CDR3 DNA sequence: TGTGCCAGCAGCCCCACAGGACAGGGATTGAGAGCTTTCTTT. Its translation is CASSPTGQGLRAFF. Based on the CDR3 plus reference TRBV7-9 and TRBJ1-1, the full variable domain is DTGVSQNPRHKITKRGQNVTFRCDPISEHNRLYWYRQTLGQGPEFLTYFQNEAQLEKSRLLSDRFSAERPKGSFSTLEIQRTEQGDSAMYLCASSPTGQGLRAFFGQGTRLTVV.